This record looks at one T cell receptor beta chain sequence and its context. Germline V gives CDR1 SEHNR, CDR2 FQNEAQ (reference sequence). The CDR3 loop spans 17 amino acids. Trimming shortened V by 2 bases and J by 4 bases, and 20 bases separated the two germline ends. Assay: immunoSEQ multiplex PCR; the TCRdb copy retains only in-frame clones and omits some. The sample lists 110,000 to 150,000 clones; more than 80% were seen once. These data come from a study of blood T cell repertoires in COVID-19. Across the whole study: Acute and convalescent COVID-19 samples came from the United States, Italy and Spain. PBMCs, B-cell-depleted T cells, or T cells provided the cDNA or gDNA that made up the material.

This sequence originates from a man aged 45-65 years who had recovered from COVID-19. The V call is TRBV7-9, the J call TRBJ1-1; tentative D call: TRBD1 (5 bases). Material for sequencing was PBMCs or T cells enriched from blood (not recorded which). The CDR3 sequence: CASSLPKTVYAITEAFF. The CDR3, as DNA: TGTGCCAGCAGCTTACCAAAGACAGTATACGCTATCACTGAAGCTTTCTTT.